The 2 T cell receptor beta chains given below trace back to one sample, sequenced in a study of breast tumors, draining lymph nodes, adjacent tissues. MiXCR, run by TCRdb on the multiplex PCR reads, gives a single entry per CDR3 protein. The sample gives 47,000 or so distinct CDR3 sequences, under 30% of which show up once; about 7.6% is in the top ten. Specimen: breast tumor tissue. Receptors originate from a female donor with breast cancer. Some clones in this sample may be carry-over from other donors' samples.

Within the sample, this clonotype is medium-sized. The genes are TRBV5-1 and TRBJ1-3; TRBD1 is a possible D gene (5 bases). The CDR3 has 15 amino acids. V shed 4 bases and J shed 4 bases, with 15 bases lying between them. Germline-derived CDR1 and CDR2 are SGHRS and YFSETQ. The CDR3 protein is CASSPTGGRGNTIYF. The CDR3 DNA reads TGCGCCAGCAGCCCGACGGGGGGAAGAGGAAACACCATATATTTT.

The genes are TRBV4-1 and TRBJ2-5, with D possibly being TRBD2 (5 bases). V dropped 3 bases and J dropped 1 base, with 15 bases sitting between them. The germline CDR1 and CDR2 sequences are MGHRA and YSYEKL. This CDR3 contains 16 residues. The CDR3 DNA sequence: TGCGCCAGCAGCCACGGTAGCTCGGGAATCCAAGAGACCCAGTACTTC. Protein product: CASSHGSSGIQETQYF.